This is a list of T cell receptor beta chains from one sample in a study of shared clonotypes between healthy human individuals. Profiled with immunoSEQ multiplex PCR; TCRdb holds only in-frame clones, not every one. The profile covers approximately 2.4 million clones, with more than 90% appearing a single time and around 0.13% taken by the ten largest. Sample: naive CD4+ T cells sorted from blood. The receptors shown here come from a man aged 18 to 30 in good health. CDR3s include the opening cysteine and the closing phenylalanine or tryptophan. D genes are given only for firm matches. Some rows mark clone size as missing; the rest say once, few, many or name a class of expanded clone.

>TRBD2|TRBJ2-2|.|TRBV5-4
CASSSGLAGGNTGELFF
TGTGCCAGCAGCTCCGGACTAGCGGGGGGGAACACCGGGGAGCTGTTTTTT
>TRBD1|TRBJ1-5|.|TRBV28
CASFSGTVVRSNQPQHF
TGTGCCAGCTTCTCCGGGACAGTGGTGAGGAGCAATCAGCCCCAGCATTTT
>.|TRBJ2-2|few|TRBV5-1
CASSLGNTGELFF
TGCGCCAGCAGCTTGGGGAACACCGGGGAGCTGTTTTTT
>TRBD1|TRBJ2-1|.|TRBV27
CASSLDRDGYNEQFF
TGTGCCAGCAGTTTAGACAGGGACGGATACAATGAGCAGTTCTTC
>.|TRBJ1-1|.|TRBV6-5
CASRGSGDTEAFF
TGTGCCAGTCGGGGGAGTGGTGACACTGAAGCTTTCTTT
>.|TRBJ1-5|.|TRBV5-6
CASSRGGTGYNQPQHF
TGTGCCAGCAGCAGAGGGGGTACAGGCTACAATCAGCCCCAGCATTTT
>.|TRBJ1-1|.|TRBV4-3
CASSQDLGGTEAFF
TGCGCCAGCAGCCAAGATCTTGGGGGAACTGAAGCTTTCTTT
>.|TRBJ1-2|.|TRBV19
CASTPLRGGGSYGYTF
TGTGCCAGTACCCCCCTGAGGGGGGGCGGTAGCTATGGCTACACCTTC
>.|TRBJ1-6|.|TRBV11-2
CASSSSPGSPLHF
TGTGCCAGCAGCTCCTCACCAGGGTCACCCCTCCACTTT
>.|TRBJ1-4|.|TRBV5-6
CASSLGPRPGEKLFF
TGTGCCAGCAGCTTGGGACCAAGGCCAGGGGAAAAACTGTTTTTT
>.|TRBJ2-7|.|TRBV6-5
CASGRDVYEQYF
TGTGCCAGCGGGCGGGACGTCTACGAGCAGTACTTC
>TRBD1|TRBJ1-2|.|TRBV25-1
CASSHGTGEGYTF
TGTGCCAGCAGTCATGGGACAGGCGAGGGCTACACCTTC
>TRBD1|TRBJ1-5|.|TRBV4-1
CASSLPGTGGDQPQHF
TGCGCCAGCAGCCTACCTGGGACAGGGGGCGATCAGCCCCAGCATTTT
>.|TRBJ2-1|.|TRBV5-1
CASSLAGWNEQFF
TGCGCCAGCAGCTTGGCAGGGTGGAATGAGCAGTTCTTC
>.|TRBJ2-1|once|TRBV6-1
CASSEGNIYNEQFF
TGTGCCAGCAGTGAAGGGAACATCTACAATGAGCAGTTCTTC
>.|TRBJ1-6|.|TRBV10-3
CATTTPGETNSPLHF
TGTGCCACCACCACCCCCGGGGAGACAAATTCACCCCTCCACTTT
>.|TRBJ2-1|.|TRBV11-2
CASSLAFPYNEQFF
TGTGCCAGCAGCTTAGCCTTTCCGTACAATGAGCAGTTCTTC
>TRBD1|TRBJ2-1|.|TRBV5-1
CASSLGTGEGRNEQFF
TGCGCCAGCAGCTTGGGGACAGGGGAAGGTCGCAATGAGCAGTTCTTC
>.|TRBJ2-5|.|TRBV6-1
CASSDSDRSQETQYF
TGTGCCAGCAGTGATTCGGACAGATCACAAGAGACCCAGTACTTC
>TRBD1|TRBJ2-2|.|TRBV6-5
CASSSGTANTGELFF
TGTGCCAGCAGTTCCGGGACAGCGAACACCGGGGAGCTGTTTTTT